This T cell receptor beta chain was captured in a study of T cell responses to AZD1222 COVID-19 vaccine. The study's findings and limits: Sampling captured repertoires only after the peak T cell response. Researchers report vaccine-associated CD4 TCRs spanning spike, with dominance at 160-218 and 743-854. Rises in breadth and depth of Spike-specific TCRs came after two AZD1222 doses. Mostly white British, mostly female donors; authors suggested clonal diversity may be underestimated.

This clone was observed a few times. Its antigen is still unknown. Trimming took 3 bases from V and 7 from J, leaving 9 bases between them. This CDR3 region has 11 residues. The germline gives CDR1 SQVTM, CDR2 ANQGSEA. Method: immunoSEQ multiplex PCR; TCRdb's copy keeps in-frame clones and lacks some. The sample records about 140,000 clones, more than 75% being singletons. The rearrangement joins TRBV29-1 to TRBJ1-2; D uncertain. The sequences come from peripheral blood, collected 28 days after the second AZD1222 dose. The TCR sequence derives from an adult who received the AZD1222 COVID-19 vaccine. The CDR3 protein is CSVDGGLGYTF. The CDR3 bases are TGCAGCGTTGACGGAGGGCTTGGCTACACCTTC.